This entry describes one TCR beta chain. Its antigen remains unknown. The data were taken from a study of T cells in Graves' hyperthyroidism and ophthalmopathy. Trimming removed 8 bases from V and 3 bases from J, with 8 bases in between. Germline CDR1 ENHRY, CDR2 SYGVKD. The CDR3 contains 11 residues. General study results and limits: A model of 13 V-J pairs discriminated ophthalmopathy from stable hyperthyroidism.

The investigators amplified TCR beta CDR3 regions from RNA transcripts. RT-PCR in the first round (using the HTBI primer set) targeted the TCR CDR3. Each CDR3 protein is one row after TCRdb ran MiXCR on the multiplex PCR reads. The repertoire has hundreds of thousands of distinct CDR3 sequences, 46% of them found once; the top ten carry roughly 8.2%. Material for sequencing was peripheral blood or thyroid tissue (not recorded which). The chain links TRBV10-3 to TRBJ2-7; unclear D gene. This receptor was obtained from a woman between 18 and 29 years old with Graves' hyperthyroidism. In nucleotides, the CDR3 is TGTGCCATCGGGGAAGGCTACGAGCAGTACTTC. Translation gives CAIGEGYEQYF.